Described below is a single T cell receptor beta chain sequence and its context. The antigen remains undetermined. The data are from a study of response to subunit inactivated influenza vaccine. General study points: The authors put forward the suggestion that each seasonal influenza vaccination may bring in only a limited number of new T cells.

TCRdb reprocessed the RT-PCR reads with MiXCR, giving one entry per CDR3 protein. The sample has 590,000 or so distinct CDR3 sequences; 13% to 15% are singletons. The source of this sequence is a man between 45 and 60 years old who received an inactivated influenza vaccine. This specimen consisted of PBMCs from blood, obtained 14 days before vaccination.

As DNA, the CDR3 is TGCAGTGCTGTGAGGACTCTGATCTCGACACGAGCTGGAGAGACCCAGTACTTC. As protein: CSAVRTLISTRAGETQYF. This rearrangement joins TRBV20-1 to TRBJ2-5; maybe TRBD2 (5 bases). Trimming pared 5 bases from V and 4 bases from J, leaving 29 bases between. The germline V gene has CDR1 DFQATT and CDR2 SNEGSKA (reference sequence). The CDR3 extends over 18 amino acids.